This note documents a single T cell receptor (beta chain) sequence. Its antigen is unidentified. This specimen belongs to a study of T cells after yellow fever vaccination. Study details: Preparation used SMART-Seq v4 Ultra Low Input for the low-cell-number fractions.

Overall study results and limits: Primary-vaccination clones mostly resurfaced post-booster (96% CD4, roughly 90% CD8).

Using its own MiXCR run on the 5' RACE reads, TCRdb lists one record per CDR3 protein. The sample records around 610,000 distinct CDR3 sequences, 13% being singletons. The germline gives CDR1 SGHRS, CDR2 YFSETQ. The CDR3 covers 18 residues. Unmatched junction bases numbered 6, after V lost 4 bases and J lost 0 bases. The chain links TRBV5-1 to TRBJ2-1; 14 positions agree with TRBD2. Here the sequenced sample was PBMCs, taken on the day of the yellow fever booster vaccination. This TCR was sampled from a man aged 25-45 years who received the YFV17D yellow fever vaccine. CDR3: CASSIGTSGGISYNEQFF. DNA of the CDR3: TGCGCCAGCAGCATCGGGACTAGCGGGGGTATCTCCTACAATGAGCAGTTCTTC.